The subject of this entry is one T cell receptor (beta chain). Its antigen is unknown. Sequencing was at survey level. The data were produced by immunoSEQ multiplex PCR, yet TCRdb's version contains in-frame clones alone and is incomplete. Here the sample spans about 36,000 clones, roughly 73% being singletons. One to two pinch biopsies were taken from the rectum during colonoscopy. The data are from a study of pediatric ulcerative colitis. V lost 4 bases and J lost 2, with 19 bases in between. This CDR3 has 17 amino acids. Per the germline V gene, CDR1 is SGHRS and CDR2 is YFSETQ. Whole-study results and caveats: Rectal repertoires separated controls, mild-moderate and acute severe colitis.

Sequencing input: gut tissue. The clonotype originates from a boy between 10 and 17 years old with moderate ulcerative colitis. The chain joins TRBV5-1 to TRBJ1-3, with a tentative D call TRBD1 (5 bases). CDR3 amino acids: CASSPYGTSSPGNTIYF. DNA of the CDR3: TGCGCCAGCAGCCCTTATGGGACTTCCTCGCCTGGAAACACCATATATTTT. Supplemented by reference TRBV5-1 and TRBJ1-3, the full variable domain reads KAGVTQTPRYLIKTRGQQVTLSCSPISGHRSVSWYQQTPGQGLQFLFEYFSETQRNKGNFPGRFSGRQFSNSRSEMNVSTLELGDSALYLCASSPYGTSSPGNTIYFGEGSWLTVV.